This T cell receptor (beta chain) was captured in a study of blood T cell repertoires in COVID-19. Whole-study context: The United States, Italy and Spain supplied acute and convalescent COVID-19 samples.

J lost 5 bases, V lost 2 bases, and 6 bases had no gene match. Germline V gene data show CDR1 as LGHNA and CDR2 as YNFKEQ. The length of the CDR3 is 15 residues. Assay: immunoSEQ multiplex PCR; the TCRdb copy retains only in-frame clones and omits some. Of 200,000 to 250,000 clones in the sample, around 84% were seen once. This chain links TRBV4-2 with TRBJ2-3, with 8 bases aligning to TRBD2. Sequences were obtained from peripheral blood. This receptor was identified in a man aged 50 or older who had recovered from COVID-19. The CDR3 region is CASSQTGTSRDTQYF. For the CDR3, the DNA is TGTGCCAGCAGCCAAACCGGGACTAGTAGAGATACGCAGTATTTT.